One and the same sample provided the 21 T cell receptor beta chains below, sequenced in a study of regulatory T cells in long-lasting Graves disease. Time point: newly diagnosed GD, antithyroid drugs for less than 3 months. Following extraction of RNA from PBMCs, that RNA was used to make the TCR library. Construction of TCR beta libraries relied on iRepertoire HTBI primers and on Arm-PCR targeting CDR3 regions. TCRdb passed the multiplex PCR reads through MiXCR, listing each CDR3 protein once. The table has about half a million distinct CDR3 sequences, more than 10% seen once. These data are also associated with another study on T cells in Graves' hyperthyroidism and ophthalmopathy.

The material was peripheral blood mononuclear cells (PBMCs), obtained at new diagnosis, from a patient treated with antithyroid drugs. All receptors derive from a woman in her twenties or thirties with Graves disease.

This clonotype has more than one count but fewer than ten. The rearrangement joins TRBV28 to TRBJ1-5; D remains ambiguous. This CDR3 is 14 amino acids long. Germline loops: CDR1 MDHEN, CDR2 SYDVKM. Trimming pared 3 bases from V and 5 bases from J, leaving 11 bases between. The CDR3 nucleotides are TGTGCCAGCAGTTTCCATCGGATAGATCAGCCCCAGCATTTT. Translation: CASSFHRIDQPQHF.

This clonotype appeared a few times. The chain employs TRBV10-2 and TRBJ2-1, with D possibly matching TRBD2 (5 bases). The germline CDR1 and CDR2 sequences are WSHSY and SAAADI. With 6 bases removed from V and 7 bases from J, the gap between germline ends came to 16 bases. This CDR3 region has 14 residues. CDR3 sequence (DNA): TGCGCCAGCAGGGACTCCGGGATGACAAATGAGCAGTTCTTC. Its translation is CASRDSGMTNEQFF.

In the case of this clonotype: Likely a read error: the CDR3 ends without its conserved phenylalanine or tryptophan. It is unclear where the CDR3 begins or ends on the DNA, so no DNA is shown, and the CDR3 is as TCRdb lists it. The V call is TRBV20-1, the J call TRBJ2-3; the table gives TRBD2 as D, unverified against the DNA. Germline CDR1 reads DFQATT; CDR2 reads SNEGSKA (reference sequence). Both ends counted, the CDR3 spans 12 residues. The CDR3 region is CSAREWGGSVRG.

This clonotype was seen ten or more times. The chain uses TRBV12-3 or TRBV12-4 and TRBJ2-1; the D is unclear. This CDR3 has 14 amino acids. V shed 6 bases and J shed 0 bases, with 9 bases lying between them. The CDR3 protein is CASRAWGSYNEQFF. CDR3 nucleotide sequence: TGTGCCAGCAGGGCCTGGGGCTCCTACAATGAGCAGTTCTTC.

This clonotype was counted at least ten times. J is TRBJ1-6 and V is TRBV28; D may be TRBD1 (6 bases). The ends were cut back, 2 bases at V and 2 bases at J, with 16 bases in the middle. CDR3 length: 18 residues. Per germline, CDR1 MDHEN and CDR2 SYDVKM. In nucleotides, the CDR3 is TGTGCCAGCAGTTTAAACCTCAACCAGGGGACCTATAATTCACCCCTCCACTTT. Protein: CASSLNLNQGTYNSPLHF. Filled out from reference TRBV28 and TRBJ1-6, the complete variable domain reads DVKVTQSSRYLVKRTGEKVFLECVQDMDHENMFWYRQDPGLGLRLIYFSYDVKMKEKGDIPEGYSVSREKKERFSLILESASTNQTSMYLCASSLNLNQGTYNSPLHFGNGTRLTVT.

This clonotype was observed many times. The J gene is TRBJ2-5, the V gene TRBV29-1; 7 positions agree with TRBD1. Germline V gene data show CDR1 as SQVTM and CDR2 as ANQGSEA. The CDR3 runs to 13 residues. V trimming: 5 bases; J trimming: 3 bases; junction bases outside the gene matches: 6. CDR3 nucleotides: TGCAGCGTTCGACAGGGCATGGAAGAGACCCAGTACTTC. Translating it yields CSVRQGMEETQYF.

This clonotype was counted many times. The chain links TRBV12-3 or TRBV12-4 to TRBJ1-5; maybe TRBD1 (5 bases). The CDR3 is made up of 15 amino acids. The germline V and J ends were trimmed by 4 bases and 4 bases, with 14 bases remaining between them. The DNA for the CDR3 is TGTGCCAGCAGTTATTCAGGGAGTGGGAATCAGCCCCAGCATTTT. Translating gives CASSYSGSGNQPQHF.

This clonotype was observed a handful of times. V is TRBV19 and J is TRBJ2-1, with 9 positions matching TRBD2. With 3 bases clipped from V and 4 bases from J, the junction kept 7 bases outside the gene matches. Germline CDR1 and CDR2: LNHDA and SQIVND (reference sequence). This CDR3 contains 16 residues. Here the CDR3 DNA reads TGTGCCAGTAGTATTTCTGCGGGAGGGGGATACAATGAGCAGTTCTTC. It specifies CASSISAGGGYNEQFF.

This clonotype has a single count. Here the CDR3 reads CASSQDYRPRADTQYF. CDR3 DNA sequence: TGCGCCAGCAGCCAAGACTACCGGCCCCGGGCAGATACGCAGTATTTT. The V and J genes are TRBV4-1 and TRBJ2-3, with D uncertain. Germline assignment: CDR1 MGHRA and CDR2 YSYEKL. V dropped 0 bases and J dropped 4 bases, with 14 bases sitting between them. This CDR3 region has 16 residues.

The J gene is TRBJ1-4, the V gene TRBV7-8, with unresolved D. With 5 bases removed from V and 0 bases from J, the gap between germline ends came to 7 bases. From germline, CDR1 is SGHVS and CDR2 FQNEAQ. This CDR3 contains 14 residues. For the CDR3, the DNA is TGTGCCAGCAGCAAGATCTCAACTAATGAAAAACTGTTTTTT. It translates to CASSKISTNEKLFF. The whole variable domain, filled in from reference TRBV7-8 and TRBJ1-4, reads GAGVSQSPRYKVAKRGQDVALRCDPISGHVSLFWYQQALGQGPEFLTYFQNEAQLDKSGLPSDRFFAERPEGSVSTLKIQRTQQEDSAVYLCASSKISTNEKLFFGSGTQLSVL.

The chain joins TRBV24-1 to TRBJ1-2; TRBD1 aligns across 10 bases. Germline values: CDR1 KGHDR, CDR2 SFDVKD. The CDR3 consists of 15 residues. Unmatched junction bases numbered 8, after V lost 4 bases and J lost 7 bases. Here the CDR3 DNA reads TGTGCCACCAGTGAAACCGGGACAGGGGTGACTGGCTACACCTTC. Amino acid sequence: CATSETGTGVTGYTF.

This clonotype has at least ten counts. The gene calls are TRBV28 and TRBJ1-2, with D uncertain. CDR3 size: 16 residues. CDR1 is MDHEN and CDR2 is SYDVKM in the germline V gene. V was pared by 2 bases and J by 0 bases, with 13 bases between. The CDR3 loop is CASSLGRLRANYGYTF. CDR3 DNA: TGTGCCAGCAGTTTAGGCAGATTAAGAGCTAACTATGGCTACACCTTC.

This sequence joins TRBV5-4 and TRBJ2-7; D is ambiguous. CDR1 is SGHNT, CDR2 YYREEE, per germline (reference sequence). Deletions cut 0 bases from V and 6 bases from J, with 10 bases between. The CDR3 loop spans 13 amino acids. The CDR3 bases are TGTGCCAGCAGCTTGGAGGGTTGGTTCGAGCAGTACTTC. It is translated as CASSLEGWFEQYF.

The rearrangement uses TRBV11-2 and TRBJ2-3; TRBD2 might be the D (6 bases). The CDR3 totals 16 residues. V lost 5 bases to trimming and J lost 6 bases, with 21 bases between them. Germline CDR1 SGHAT, CDR2 FQNNGV. This CDR3 reads CASSVLAGSTADTQYF. The CDR3 nucleotides read TGTGCCAGCAGCGTCTTAGCCGGGAGTACAGCGGATACGCAGTATTTT.

A remark on this clonotype: A junction end diverges from the germline sequence, so it may reflect a read error. The CDR3: CASSRTSGSSYGQYF. The CDR3 DNA reads as TGTGCCAGCAGTCGGACTAGCGGGAGCTCCTACGGGCAGTACTTC. V is TRBV2 and J is TRBJ2-7; 13 nucleotides align to TRBD2. Germline CDR1 SNHLY, CDR2 FYNNEI. CDR3 size: 15 residues.

This clonotype was seen at least ten times. The chain is built from TRBV28 and TRBJ2-7; D tentatively reads TRBD1 or TRBD2 (6 bases each). Germline assignment: CDR1 MDHEN and CDR2 SYDVKM. The CDR3 covers 17 residues. Trimming pared 1 base from V and 3 bases from J, leaving 19 bases between. As DNA, the CDR3 is TGTGCCAGCAGTTTATTACCGGGGGCAGGCGACTACTACGAGCAGTACTTC. Translation: CASSLLPGAGDYYEQYF.

This clonotype was seen ten or more times. V and J are TRBV5-6 and TRBJ2-3; 10 bases fit TRBD2. The trim removed 4 bases at V and 7 bases at J, leaving 12 bases unmatched. CDR1 and CDR2 (germline): SGHDT, YYEEEE. The CDR3 runs 16 residues. The CDR3, as DNA: TGTGCCAGCAGCCAACCATCTAGCGGGAGTCTAAATACGCAGTATTTT. Protein product: CASSQPSSGSLNTQYF.

In its sample, this clonotype was seen many times. This chain uses TRBV20-1 with TRBJ2-7; 7 bases map to TRBD1. CDR3 size: 15 residues. With 0 bases clipped from V and 3 bases from J, the junction kept 8 bases outside the gene matches. In germline, CDR1 is DFQATT, CDR2 SNEGSKA (reference sequence). CDR3 residues: CSARDPRQGNYEQYF. DNA of the CDR3: TGCAGTGCTAGAGACCCACGACAGGGAAACTACGAGCAGTACTTC.

This clonotype has a count of ten or more. The chain uses TRBV18 and TRBJ2-3; D ambiguous. The V gene lost 1 base and the J gene lost 9 bases, with 20 bases spanning the gap. Germline V gene lookup returns CDR1 KGHSH and CDR2 LQKENI. This CDR3 region has 16 residues. CDR3 in DNA: TGTGCCAGCTCACCACGGTCAGGCCCTGAGCTTCCCACGCAGTATTTT. It yields the protein CASSPRSGPELPTQYF.

At least ten counts were recorded for this clonotype. The chain links TRBV19 to TRBJ1-3, with D tentatively TRBD1 (6 bases). Trimming stripped 6 bases from V and 0 bases from J, with 12 bases between. Per germline, CDR1 LNHDA and CDR2 SQIVND (reference sequence). This CDR3 comprises 15 residues. CDR3 sequence: CASRRDTNSGNTIYF. The CDR3 DNA sequence: TGTGCCAGTAGGAGGGACACCAACTCTGGAAACACCATATATTTT.

The chain recombines TRBV7-2 with TRBJ2-1, with a possible D match to TRBD2 (6 bases). The CDR3 consists of 17 residues. V was pared by 3 bases and J by 7 bases, with 22 bases between. The V gene's germline CDR1 is SGHTA and CDR2 FQGNSA. The CDR3 here is CASSFRPTLADGNEQFF. The CDR3 nucleotides read TGTGCCAGCAGCTTTAGGCCCACTTTAGCGGACGGGAATGAGCAGTTCTTC. The entire variable domain, with the rest obtained from reference TRBV7-2 and TRBJ2-1, is as follows: GAGVSQSPSNKVTEKGKDVELRCDPISGHTALYWYRQSLGQGLEFLIYFQGNSAPDKSGLPSDRFSAERTGGSVSTLTIQRTQQEDSAVYLCASSFRPTLADGNEQFFGPGTRLTVL.